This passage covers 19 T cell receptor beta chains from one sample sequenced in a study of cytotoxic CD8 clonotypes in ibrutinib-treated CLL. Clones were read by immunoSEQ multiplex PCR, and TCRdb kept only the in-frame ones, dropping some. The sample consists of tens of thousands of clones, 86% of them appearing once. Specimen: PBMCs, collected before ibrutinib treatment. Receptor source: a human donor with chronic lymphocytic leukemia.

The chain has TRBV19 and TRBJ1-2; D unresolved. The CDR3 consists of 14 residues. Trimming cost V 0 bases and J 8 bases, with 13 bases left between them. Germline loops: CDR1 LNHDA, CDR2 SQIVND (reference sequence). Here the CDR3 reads CASSIDREGRGYTF. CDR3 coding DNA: TGTGCCAGTAGTATAGATCGTGAAGGGAGGGGCTACACCTTC.

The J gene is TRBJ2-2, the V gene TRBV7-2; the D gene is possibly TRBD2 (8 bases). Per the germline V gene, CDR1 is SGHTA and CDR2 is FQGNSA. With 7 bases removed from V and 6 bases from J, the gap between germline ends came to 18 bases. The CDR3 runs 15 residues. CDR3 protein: CASKGAAGAPGELFF. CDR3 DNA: TGTGCCAGCAAGGGGGCAGCGGGAGCCCCCGGGGAGCTGTTTTTT.

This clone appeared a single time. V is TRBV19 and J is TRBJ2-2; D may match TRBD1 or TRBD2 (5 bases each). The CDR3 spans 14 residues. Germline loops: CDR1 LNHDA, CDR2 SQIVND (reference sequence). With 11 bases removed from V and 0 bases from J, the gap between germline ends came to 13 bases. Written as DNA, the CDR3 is TGTGCCTCAAGACGGGACGCGAACACCGGGGAGCTGTTTTTT. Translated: CASRRDANTGELFF.

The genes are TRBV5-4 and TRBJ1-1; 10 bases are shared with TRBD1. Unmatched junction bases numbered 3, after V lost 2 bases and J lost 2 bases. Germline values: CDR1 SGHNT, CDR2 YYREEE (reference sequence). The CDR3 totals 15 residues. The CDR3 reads CASSLDRGQNTEAFF. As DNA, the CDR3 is TGTGCCAGCAGCTTAGACAGGGGGCAAAACACTGAAGCTTTCTTT.

The DNA of the CDR3 is TGTGCCAGCAGTTTAGGGCGGGAGACCTCCTACGAGCAGTACTTC. Amino acid sequence: CASSLGRETSYEQYF. V and J are TRBV27 and TRBJ2-7, with TRBD2 matching over 7 bases. Per germline, CDR1 MNHEY and CDR2 SMNVEV (reference sequence). The CDR3 loop spans 15 amino acids. Trimming took 2 bases from V and 0 from J; bases not matched to a gene: 4.

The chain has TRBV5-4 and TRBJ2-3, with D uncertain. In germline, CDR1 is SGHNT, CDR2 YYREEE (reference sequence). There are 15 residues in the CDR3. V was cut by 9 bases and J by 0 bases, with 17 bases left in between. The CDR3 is CAIKAATTSTDTQYF. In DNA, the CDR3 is TGTGCCATAAAGGCGGCAACTACTAGCACAGATACGCAGTATTTT.

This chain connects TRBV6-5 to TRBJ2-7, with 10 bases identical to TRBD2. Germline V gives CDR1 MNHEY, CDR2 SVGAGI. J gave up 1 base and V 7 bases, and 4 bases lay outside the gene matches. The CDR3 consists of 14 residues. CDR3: CASTAGLASYEQYF. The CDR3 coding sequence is TGTGCCAGCACCGCGGGACTAGCGTCCTACGAGCAGTACTTC.

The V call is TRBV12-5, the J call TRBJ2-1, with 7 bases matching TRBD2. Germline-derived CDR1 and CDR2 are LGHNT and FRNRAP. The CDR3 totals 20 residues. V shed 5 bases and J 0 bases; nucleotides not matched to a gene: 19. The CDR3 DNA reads TGTGCTAGTGGTCCCGGACTAAGCGGGACCCTTTCGAGCTCCTACAATGAGCAGTTCTTC. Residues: CASGPGLSGTLSSSYNEQFF. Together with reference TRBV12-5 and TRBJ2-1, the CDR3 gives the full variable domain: DARVTQTPRHKVTEMGQEVTMRCQPILGHNTVFWYRQTMMQGLELLAYFRNRAPLDDSGMPKDRFSAEMPDATLATLKIQPSEPRDSAVYFCASGPGLSGTLSSSYNEQFFGPGTRLTVL.

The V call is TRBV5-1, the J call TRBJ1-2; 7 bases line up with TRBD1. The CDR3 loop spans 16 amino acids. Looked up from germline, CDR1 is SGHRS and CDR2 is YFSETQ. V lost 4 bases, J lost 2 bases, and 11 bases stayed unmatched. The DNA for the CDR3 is TGCGCCAGCAGCCCGCCGGGACAGTTGCCCAACTATGGCTACACCTTC. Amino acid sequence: CASSPPGQLPNYGYTF.

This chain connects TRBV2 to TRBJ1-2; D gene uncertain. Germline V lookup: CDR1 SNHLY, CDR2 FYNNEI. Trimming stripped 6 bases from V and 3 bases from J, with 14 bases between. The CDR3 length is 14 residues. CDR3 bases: TGTGCCAGCAGGGAATTGGACCCGGACTATGGCTACACCTTC. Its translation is CASRELDPDYGYTF.

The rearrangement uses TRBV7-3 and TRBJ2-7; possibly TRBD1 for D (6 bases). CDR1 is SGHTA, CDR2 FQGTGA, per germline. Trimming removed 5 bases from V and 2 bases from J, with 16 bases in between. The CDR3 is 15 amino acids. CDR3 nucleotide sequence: TGTGCCAGCAGCGCAGATCTGGGACACCCCTACGAGCAGTACTTC. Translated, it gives CASSADLGHPYEQYF.

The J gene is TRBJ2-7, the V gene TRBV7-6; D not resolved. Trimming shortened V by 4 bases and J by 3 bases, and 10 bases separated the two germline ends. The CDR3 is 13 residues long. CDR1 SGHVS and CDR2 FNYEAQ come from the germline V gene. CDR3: CASSSQIDYEQYF. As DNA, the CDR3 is TGTGCCAGCAGCTCGCAAATAGACTACGAGCAGTACTTC.

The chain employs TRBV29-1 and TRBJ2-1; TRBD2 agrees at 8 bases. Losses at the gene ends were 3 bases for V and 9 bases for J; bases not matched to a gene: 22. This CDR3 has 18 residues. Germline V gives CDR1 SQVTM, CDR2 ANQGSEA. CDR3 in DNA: TGCAGCGTTGATCCCCCCGCCCGGGGGAGCGGGAGCGGGATTGAGCAGTTCTTC. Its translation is CSVDPPARGSGSGIEQFF.

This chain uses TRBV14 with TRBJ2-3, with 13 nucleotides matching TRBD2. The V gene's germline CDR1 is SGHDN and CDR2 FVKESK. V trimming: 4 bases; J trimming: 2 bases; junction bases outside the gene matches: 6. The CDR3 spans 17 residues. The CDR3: CASSLWTSGGPTDTQYF. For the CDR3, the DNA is TGTGCCAGCAGCCTATGGACTAGCGGGGGCCCCACAGATACGCAGTATTTT.

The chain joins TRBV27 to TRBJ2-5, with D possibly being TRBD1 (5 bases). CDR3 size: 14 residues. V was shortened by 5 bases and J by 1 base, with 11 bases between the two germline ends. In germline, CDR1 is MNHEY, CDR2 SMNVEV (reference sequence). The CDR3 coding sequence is TGTGCCAGCAGTCCTCGACAGCTCCAAGAGACCCAGTACTTC. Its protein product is CASSPRQLQETQYF.

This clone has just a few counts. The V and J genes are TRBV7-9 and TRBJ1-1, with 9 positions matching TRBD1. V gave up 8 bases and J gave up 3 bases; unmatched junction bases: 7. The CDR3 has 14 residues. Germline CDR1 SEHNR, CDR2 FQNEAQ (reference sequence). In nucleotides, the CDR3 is TGTGCCAGCGGAGGCGGACAGGGGCACACTGAAGCTTTCTTT. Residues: CASGGGQGHTEAFF. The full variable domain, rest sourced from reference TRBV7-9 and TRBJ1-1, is DTGVSQNPRHKITKRGQNVTFRCDPISEHNRLYWYRQTLGQGPEFLTYFQNEAQLEKSRLLSDRFSAERPKGSFSTLEIQRTEQGDSAMYLCASGGGQGHTEAFFGQGTRLTVV.

The CDR3, as DNA: TGTGCCAGCAGCCGGGGGACAGGGGTCGGTGAAAAACTGTTTTTT. It codes for CASSRGTGVGEKLFF. This sequence joins TRBV28 and TRBJ1-4; 10 nucleotides match TRBD1. The V and J ends lost 6 bases and 7 bases, in that order; junction bases with no gene match: 8. CDR1 and CDR2 from the germline V gene are MDHEN and SYDVKM. The CDR3 sequence is 15 residues long.

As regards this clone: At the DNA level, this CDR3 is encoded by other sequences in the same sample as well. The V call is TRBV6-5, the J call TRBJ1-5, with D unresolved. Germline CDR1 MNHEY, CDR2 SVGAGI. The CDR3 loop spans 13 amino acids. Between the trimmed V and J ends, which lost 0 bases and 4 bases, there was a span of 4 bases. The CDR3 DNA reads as TGTGCCAGCAGTTACTCTAGGAATCAGCCCCAGCATTTT. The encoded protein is CASSYSRNQPQHF.

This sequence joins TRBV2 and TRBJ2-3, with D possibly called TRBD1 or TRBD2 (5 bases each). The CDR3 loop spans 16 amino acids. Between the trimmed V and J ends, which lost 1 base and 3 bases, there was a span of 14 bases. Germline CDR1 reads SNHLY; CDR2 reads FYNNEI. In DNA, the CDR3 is TGTGCCAGCAGTGAAGGGTTGGCAGGGACGACAGATACGCAGTATTTT. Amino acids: CASSEGLAGTTDTQYF.